A selection of T cell receptor beta chains follows, all from one sample in a study of sequential checkpoint blockade in melanoma. Repertoires were generated with immunoSEQ multiplex PCR, while TCRdb's copy carries only in-frame clones and drops some. The sample has about 8,000 clones, 58% seen once; the top ten hold under 20%. Source: CD8+ T cells sorted from blood (inferred from file names), taken from a patient given nivolumab and ipilimumab in sequence. These receptor sequences come from a human donor with melanoma. CDR3s include the opening cysteine and the closing phenylalanine or tryptophan. D genes are given only for firm matches. Clone size is shown for a subset of rows, as once, few, many or a class of expanded clone.

TRBJ2-7,.,.,TRBV5-6,CASSLRESEQYF,TGTGCCAGCAGCTTGCGGGAATCCGAGCAGTACTTC
TRBJ1-2,.,TRBD1,TRBV6-5,CASRQGAYGYTF,TGTGCCAGCAGACAGGGGGCGTACGGCTACACCTTC
TRBJ1-1,.,.,TRBV7-6,CASSPQGPEAFF,TGTGCCAGCAGCCCACAGGGCCCTGAAGCTTTCTTT
TRBJ1-2,.,.,TRBV7-9,CASSLGTLNYGYTF,TGTGCCAGCAGCTTAGGGACACTCAACTATGGCTACACCTTC
TRBJ1-2,.,TRBD1,TRBV29-1,CSAWTGEGYTF,TGCAGCGCTTGGACAGGCGAGGGCTACACCTTC
TRBJ2-7,once,.,TRBV19,CASSISGPYEQYF,TGTGCCAGTAGTATTAGCGGCCCCTACGAGCAGTACTTC
TRBJ2-7,few,TRBD1,TRBV19,CASSNWDSNYEQYF,TGTGCCAGTAGTAATTGGGACAGTAACTACGAGCAGTACTTC
TRBJ2-7,.,.,TRBV7-9,CASSLPAGYEQYF,TGTGCCAGCAGCTTACCCGCGGGGTACGAGCAGTACTTC
TRBJ1-1,few,.,TRBV9,CASSRGGGPNTEAFF,TGTGCCAGCAGCCGAGGGGGGGGGCCTAACACTGAAGCTTTCTTT
TRBJ1-1,few,.,TRBV6-5,CASSYPGDGAEAFF,TGTGCCAGCAGTTACCCCGGGGATGGGGCTGAAGCTTTCTTT
TRBJ1-4,medium-sized,TRBD1,TRBV25-1,CASSEFSSTGDDEKLFF,TGTGCCAGCAGTGAATTCTCCTCGACAGGGGACGATGAAAAACTGTTTTTT
TRBJ1-2,.,TRBD1,TRBV27,CASSYSTGYGYTF,TGTGCCAGCAGTTACTCGACAGGGTATGGCTACACCTTC
TRBJ1-2,.,.,TRBV5-4,CASSLPGQTYGYTF,TGTGCCAGCAGCTTGCCCGGACAGACCTATGGCTACACCTTC
TRBJ1-4,few,.,TRBV23-1,CASSQRLQCRRF,TGCGCCAGCAGTCAAAGATTACAGTGCAGGAGGTTT
TRBJ1-4,.,.,TRBV7-8,CASSLLGREEKLFF,TGTGCCAGCAGCTTACTAGGAAGAGAGGAAAAACTGTTTTTT
TRBJ1-1,medium-sized,TRBD1,TRBV28,CASSSDRGRAEAFF,TGTGCCAGCAGTTCCGACAGGGGGCGTGCTGAAGCTTTCTTT
TRBJ1-2,.,.,TRBV5-6,CASSSGYYGYTF,TGTGCCAGCAGTTCAGGATATTATGGCTACACCTTC
TRBJ2-7,few,.,TRBV7-9,CASSQEQRGYEQYF,TGTGCCAGCAGCCAAGAGCAGAGGGGGTACGAGCAGTACTTC
TRBJ2-7,.,.,TRBV28,CASSFTAGYEQYF,TGTGCCAGCAGTTTCACGGCGGGCTACGAGCAGTACTTC
TRBJ2-7,.,.,TRBV4-2,CASSRPRQGTYEQYF,TGTGCCAGCAGCCGACCCCGGCAGGGAACCTACGAGCAGTACTTC